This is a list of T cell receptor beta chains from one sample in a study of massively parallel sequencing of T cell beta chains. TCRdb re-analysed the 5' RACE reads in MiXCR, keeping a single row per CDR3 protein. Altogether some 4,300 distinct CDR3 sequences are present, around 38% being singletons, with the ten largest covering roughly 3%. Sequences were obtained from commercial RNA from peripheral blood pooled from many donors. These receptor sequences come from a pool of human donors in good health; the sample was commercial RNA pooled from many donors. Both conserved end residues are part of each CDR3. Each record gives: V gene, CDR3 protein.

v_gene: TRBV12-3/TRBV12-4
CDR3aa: CASSLAWDTDQQFF

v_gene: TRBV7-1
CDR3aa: CASSSGTLEQYF

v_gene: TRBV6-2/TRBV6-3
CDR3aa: CATPATFF

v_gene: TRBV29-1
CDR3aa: CSVDSLGYEQFF

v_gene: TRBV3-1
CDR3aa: CASSFRGELFF

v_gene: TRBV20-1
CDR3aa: CSARMAGLGDTQYF

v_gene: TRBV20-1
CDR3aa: CSAMGNPTNTQYF

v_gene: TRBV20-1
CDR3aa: CSADTHNEQFF

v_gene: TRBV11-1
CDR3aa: CASSLGWRGYTF

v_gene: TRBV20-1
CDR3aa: CSAPLGELTEAFF

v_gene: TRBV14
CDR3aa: CASSQEPRLHTDTQYF

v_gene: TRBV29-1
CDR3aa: CSVDGQTEAFF

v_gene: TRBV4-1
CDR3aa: CASSQGAGVEETQYF

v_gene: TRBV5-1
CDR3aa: CASSGLDNEQFF

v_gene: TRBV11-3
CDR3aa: CASSLVQQVTEAFF

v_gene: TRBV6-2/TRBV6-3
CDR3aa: CASMRGGNQPQHF

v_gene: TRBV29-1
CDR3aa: CSVEFLGETQYF

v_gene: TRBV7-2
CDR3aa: CASRWDTQYF

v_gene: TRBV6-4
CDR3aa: CASSDGTSGFNEHFF

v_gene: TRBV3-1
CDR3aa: CASSQTGDTQYF

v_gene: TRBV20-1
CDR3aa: CSAEDRANSPLHF

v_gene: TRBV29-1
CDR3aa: CSVEERVSEQFF

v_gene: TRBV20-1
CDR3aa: CSARGVYEQYF

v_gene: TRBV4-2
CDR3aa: CASSPGLADYNEQFF

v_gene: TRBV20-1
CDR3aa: CSARRAEMNTEAFF